What follows are 18 T cell receptor beta chains derived from one specimen sequenced in a study of shared clonotypes between healthy human individuals. Clones were sequenced by immunoSEQ multiplex PCR, and TCRdb holds only the in-frame ones, with some missing. The sample lists about 710,000 clones, 73% occurring once. The sequencing input was memory CD4+ T cells sorted from blood. Subset given: CD45RA-negative fraction. These receptors were taken from a woman aged 30 to 39 in good health.

This clone is a singleton in its sample. V is TRBV5-6 and J is TRBJ2-5, with 7 bases lining up with TRBD1. Germline CDR1 is SGHDT and CDR2 is YYEEEE. The CDR3 has 17 residues. Losses at the gene ends were 3 bases for V and 1 base for J; bases not matched to a gene: 12. The CDR3 reads CASSWRTGRLIQETQYF. The CDR3 DNA reads as TGTGCCAGCAGCTGGAGGACAGGCCGACTGATCCAAGAGACCCAGTACTTC.

The chain recombines TRBV28 with TRBJ2-2, with D unclear. Between the trimmed V and J ends, which lost 5 bases and 4 bases, there was a span of 5 bases. Germline V gene lookup returns CDR1 MDHEN and CDR2 SYDVKM. The CDR3 consists of 12 residues. CDR3 residues: CASSPPTGELFF. The CDR3, as DNA: TGTGCCAGCAGTCCCCCCACCGGGGAGCTGTTTTTT.

The chain links TRBV7-9 to TRBJ2-2; perhaps TRBD2 as D (5 bases). There are 14 residues in the CDR3. From germline, CDR1 is SEHNR and CDR2 FQNEAQ (reference sequence). V was clipped by 2 bases and J by 7 bases, with 11 bases between them. CDR3 sequence: CASSLTVAGGELFF. In DNA form, the CDR3 reads TGTGCCAGCAGCTTAACGGTCGCGGGCGGGGAGCTGTTTTTT.

This chain links TRBV5-1 with TRBJ2-3, with TRBD1 matching 8 bases. Germline-derived CDR1 and CDR2 are SGHRS and YFSETQ. The CDR3 extends over 15 amino acids. The trim removed 0 bases at V and 3 bases at J, leaving 3 bases unmatched. The CDR3 sequence: CASSLGQGFTDTQYF. The CDR3 coding sequence is TGCGCCAGCAGCTTGGGACAGGGGTTTACAGATACGCAGTATTTT.

This rearrangement joins TRBV6-1 to TRBJ1-1, with no clear D. CDR3 length: 13 amino acids. Germline V CDR1 and CDR2: MNHNS, SASEGT. V dropped 3 bases and J dropped 0 bases, with 5 bases sitting between them. CDR3 DNA: TGTGCCAGCAGTGACAAAATGAACACTGAAGCTTTCTTT. It is translated as CASSDKMNTEAFF.

DNA of the CDR3: TGTGCCAGCAGCCTCCTAGACGGTCAGGGTGGTAATGAGCAGTTCTTC. Protein product: CASSLLDGQGGNEQFF. V usage is TRBV4-2 and J usage is TRBJ2-1; D possibly corresponds to TRBD1 (5 bases). The germline CDR1 and CDR2 sequences are LGHNA and YNFKEQ. CDR3 length equals 16 residues. V lost 4 bases, J lost 7 bases, and 20 bases lay in between.

The CDR3 DNA sequence: TGTGCCGCCGGGACAGGGGGCTCAGCTTTCTTT. Translated, it gives CAAGTGGSAFF. V is TRBV19 and J is TRBJ1-1; 12 positions agree with TRBD1. The CDR3 contains 11 residues. V dropped 11 bases and J dropped 10; count of bases not matched to a gene: 5. CDR1 LNHDA and CDR2 SQIVND come from the germline V gene (reference sequence).

Concerning this clone itself: This may come from a read error, since a much larger clone is one base off. The sample holds other DNA sequences that translate to the same CDR3. The V gene is TRBV11-2, the J gene TRBJ2-5; D uncertain. The germline CDR1 and CDR2 sequences are SGHAT and FQNNGV. The CDR3 has 11 amino acids. V dropped 5 bases and J dropped 4 bases, with 5 bases sitting between them. The CDR3 DNA is TGTGCCAGCAGCCCCGGAGAGACCCAGTACTTC. It yields the protein CASSPGETQYF.

J is TRBJ2-1 and V is TRBV11-3; 8 bases agree with TRBD2. V shed 4 bases and J 9 bases; nucleotides not matched to a gene: 11. Germline CDR1 is SGHNT and CDR2 is YENEEA. The CDR3 contains 15 residues. CDR3 in amino acids: CASSSGPGLEGEQFF. CDR3 DNA sequence: TGTGCCAGCAGCTCAGGCCCGGGACTAGAGGGTGAGCAGTTCTTC.

Turning to this clone: A read error may be the cause here, since a much bigger clone is one base away. This sample includes further DNA sequences coding for the same CDR3. V and J are TRBV6-5 and TRBJ1-1, with a weak D call TRBD1 (5 bases). The CDR3 length is 15 residues. CDR1 is MNHEY and CDR2 is SVGAGI in the germline V gene. V was clipped by 0 bases and J by 4 bases, with 12 bases between them. The CDR3 sequence: CASSYSAGLSTEAFF. The CDR3 coding sequence is TGTGCCAGCAGTTACTCAGCAGGGTTGAGCACTGAAGCTTTCTTT.

The CDR3 spells CASTRTSGSGGELFF. CDR3 DNA: TGTGCCAGCACCCGGACTAGCGGGAGCGGCGGGGAGCTGTTTTTT. This chain links TRBV9 with TRBJ2-2; the match to TRBD2 covers 13 bases. Per germline, CDR1 SGDLS and CDR2 YYNGEE. V was pared by 6 bases and J by 7 bases, with 6 bases of the junction left unmatched. This CDR3 region has 15 residues.

V and J are TRBV6-4 and TRBJ2-7; D perhaps matches TRBD1 (7 bases). The CDR3 loop spans 24 amino acids. With 0 bases removed from V and 6 bases from J, the gap between germline ends came to 42 bases. Germline lookup yields CDR1 MRHNA and CDR2 SNTAGT. The CDR3 loop is CASSDSGIDTLHAGTAKNLVEQYF. Here the CDR3 DNA reads TGTGCCAGCAGTGACTCGGGGATTGACACCCTTCATGCGGGGACAGCAAAAAATCTTGTCGAGCAGTACTTC.

V and J are TRBV6-5 and TRBJ1-6; unclear D gene. V gave up 1 base and J gave up 11 bases, with 9 bases separating them. CDR3 length: 13 residues. CDR1 is MNHEY and CDR2 is SVGAGI in the germline V gene. The CDR3 reads CASSYWRETPLHF. In nucleotides, the CDR3 is TGTGCCAGCAGTTACTGGAGGGAGACACCCCTCCACTTT.

This chain connects TRBV2 to TRBJ1-4; D is unclear. The V gene lost 6 bases and the J gene lost 1 base, with 12 bases spanning the gap. This CDR3 has 15 residues. Germline lookup yields CDR1 SNHLY and CDR2 FYNNEI. Here the CDR3 DNA reads TGTGCCAGCAGAGGAGGAAAGAGAACTAATGAAAAACTGTTTTTT. Translated, it gives CASRGGKRTNEKLFF.

The V and J genes are TRBV29-1 and TRBJ2-7; D might be TRBD1 (5 bases). V was clipped by 6 bases and J by 6 bases, with 12 bases between them. CDR3 size: 11 residues. The V gene's germline CDR1 is SQVTM and CDR2 ANQGSEA. The CDR3 protein is CSVQGVGEQYF. The DNA for the CDR3 is TGCAGCGTCCAAGGGGTGGGCGAGCAGTACTTC.

The chain couples TRBV7-8 to TRBJ2-1; maybe TRBD2 (6 bases). Germline V lookup: CDR1 SGHVS, CDR2 FQNEAQ. Trimming took 1 base from V and 4 from J, leaving 11 bases between them. The length of the CDR3 is 15 residues. CDR3 loop: CASSLDGGMYNEQFF. CDR3 DNA: TGTGCCAGCAGCTTAGACGGCGGGATGTACAATGAGCAGTTCTTC.

The rearrangement links TRBV28 to TRBJ2-5; D is tentatively TRBD1 or TRBD2 (6 bases each). This CDR3 has 13 amino acids. V lost 7 bases to trimming and J lost 5 bases, with 14 bases between them. Looked up from germline, CDR1 is MDHEN and CDR2 is SYDVKM. The CDR3 is CASITGAGETQYF. Written as DNA, the CDR3 is TGTGCCAGCATTACGGGGGCTGGCGAGACCCAGTACTTC. The full variable domain, completed using reference TRBV28 and TRBJ2-5, is DVKVTQSSRYLVKRTGEKVFLECVQDMDHENMFWYRQDPGLGLRLIYFSYDVKMKEKGDIPEGYSVSREKKERFSLILESASTNQTSMYLCASITGAGETQYFGPGTRLLVL.

The chain joins TRBV29-1 to TRBJ1-5; the match to TRBD1 covers 7 bases. CDR1 and CDR2 (germline): SQVTM, ANQGSEA. The CDR3 extends over 14 amino acids. After removal of 7 bases from V and 0 bases from J, the junction contained 6 bases not matched to a gene. The chain's CDR3 is CSAAQGVSNQPQHF. CDR3 DNA: TGCAGCGCTGCGCAGGGGGTTAGCAATCAGCCCCAGCATTTT.